The 15 T cell receptor beta chains listed next were all sequenced from one sample in a study of technical replicates of blood from several donors. Produced via immunoSEQ multiplex PCR; TCRdb's table is partial and in-frame only. The table lists more than 65,000 clones, around 96% of them singletons. Sequences were obtained from T cells isolated from PBMCs. All receptors come from a human donor in good health.

This chain links TRBV6-1 with TRBJ1-2, with a possible D match to TRBD1 (5 bases). CDR3 length: 13 residues. Germline V gene lookup returns CDR1 MNHNS and CDR2 SASEGT. Trimming removed 1 base at V and 5 bases at J, with 8 bases between. For the CDR3, the DNA is TGTGCCAGCAGTGAAGGACAGCTTTATGGCTACACCTTC. This gives the protein CASSEGQLYGYTF.

The chain couples TRBV29-1 to TRBJ1-1; TRBD1 is a possible D gene (6 bases). V was trimmed by 7 bases and J by 4 bases, leaving 16 bases between them. CDR3 length: 13 residues. CDR1 is SQVTM and CDR2 is ANQGSEA in the germline V gene. The CDR3 bases are TGCAGCGGACACAGGGTTTTGGGCACTGAAGCTTTCTTT. Encoded protein: CSGHRVLGTEAFF.

The chain links TRBV27 to TRBJ2-7, with D possibly being TRBD2 (6 bases). The CDR3 is 14 amino acids. The V gene lost 3 bases and the J gene lost 2 bases, with 11 bases spanning the gap. Germline V gene sequence: CDR1 MNHEY, CDR2 SMNVEV (reference sequence). The CDR3 is CASSFGGSPYEQYF. CDR3 DNA sequence: TGTGCCAGCAGTTTTGGAGGGAGCCCCTACGAGCAGTACTTC.

This chain uses TRBV6-5 with TRBJ1-1; maybe TRBD1 (5 bases). Germline CDR1 is MNHEY and CDR2 is SVGAGI. CDR3 size: 15 residues. Trimming took 9 bases from V and 1 from J, leaving 18 bases between them. The CDR3 nucleotides read TGTGCCAGTCTGAATCGGGGGGTAAGGAACACTGAAGCTTTCTTT. It encodes CASLNRGVRNTEAFF.

This clone appeared a single time. This rearrangement joins TRBV6-5 to TRBJ2-5; TRBD2 might be the D (7 bases). CDR3 size: 13 residues. Germline values: CDR1 MNHEY, CDR2 SVGAGI. Trimming removed 6 bases at V and 4 bases at J, with 12 bases between. The CDR3 spells CASRRRGGETQYF. The CDR3 DNA follows: TGTGCCAGCAGACGGAGGGGGGGAGAGACCCAGTACTTC.

V is TRBV6-5 and J is TRBJ1-2, with 7 positions matching TRBD1. Germline loops: CDR1 MNHEY, CDR2 SVGAGI. Germline trimming cut 7 bases from V and 5 bases from J; bases unmatched to any gene: 7. The CDR3 contains 13 residues. The chain's CDR3 is CASKEQGMYGYTF. The CDR3 DNA reads as TGTGCCAGCAAGGAACAGGGGATGTATGGCTACACCTTC.

The CDR3 is CASIPSGQETQYF. Here the CDR3 DNA reads TGTGCCAGCATTCCTAGCGGACAAGAGACCCAGTACTTC. The chain combines TRBV5-4 with TRBJ2-5; TRBD2 agrees at 7 bases. The V gene's germline CDR1 is SGHNT and CDR2 YYREEE (reference sequence). Trimming took 6 bases from V and 2 from J; bases not matched to a gene: 4. The CDR3 totals 13 residues.

The chain carries TRBV6-1 and TRBJ2-5, with TRBD1 identical over 9 bases. The ends lost 8 bases at V and 0 bases at J; junction bases unmatched: 7. The CDR3 has 15 amino acids. Germline-derived CDR1 and CDR2 are MNHNS and SASEGT. The CDR3 loop reads CASRRQGVYQETQYF. The CDR3 region has the DNA TGTGCCAGCCGACGACAGGGGGTTTACCAAGAGACCCAGTACTTC.

This chain joins TRBV9 and TRBJ2-2; no definite D call. The CDR3 spans 11 residues. Looked up from germline, CDR1 is SGDLS and CDR2 is YYNGEE. V lost 5 bases to trimming and J lost 9 bases, with 8 bases between them. The CDR3 loop is CASSHTRELFF. The CDR3 nucleotides read TGTGCCAGCAGTCATACTAGGGAGCTGTTTTTT.

V usage is TRBV6-5 and J usage is TRBJ2-5; 7 bases are shared with TRBD2. There are 14 residues in the CDR3. J was trimmed by 5 bases and V by 5 bases; bases with no gene match: 8. Germline CDR1 reads MNHEY; CDR2 reads SVGAGI. This CDR3 reads CASSAIAGGETQYF. The DNA for the CDR3 is TGTGCCAGCAGTGCGATAGCGGGCGGGGAGACCCAGTACTTC.

The rearrangement joins TRBV2 to TRBJ1-1; D not resolved. The CDR3 contains 14 residues. Germline loops: CDR1 SNHLY, CDR2 FYNNEI. Trimming cost V 1 base and J 1 base, with 7 bases left between them. CDR3: CASSEVPGNTEAFF. CDR3 DNA sequence: TGTGCCAGCAGTGAAGTCCCGGGGAACACTGAAGCTTTCTTT.

The rearrangement joins TRBV18 to TRBJ2-1, with D tentatively TRBD1 (6 bases). Per the germline V gene, CDR1 is KGHSH and CDR2 is LQKENI. CDR3 length equals 13 residues. V lost 6 bases, J lost 5 bases, and 11 bases lay in between. The CDR3 sequence is CASSTGINNEQFF. For the CDR3, the DNA is TGTGCCAGCTCTACAGGGATCAACAATGAGCAGTTCTTC.

The CDR3 nucleotides are TGCGCCAGCAGCCAAGATGGACAAGCGGGGCAGTATTTT. Translated, it gives CASSQDGQAGQYF. The V call is TRBV4-3, the J call TRBJ2-3; tentatively, D is TRBD2 (6 bases). The germline V gene has CDR1 LGHNA and CDR2 YSLEER. V was pared by 0 bases and J by 11 bases, with 12 bases between. The CDR3 has 13 residues.

This clone showed up just once. V is TRBV10-3 and J is TRBJ1-5, with TRBD1 matching 7 bases. V lost 4 bases and J lost 7; bases outside the gene matches: 7. CDR1 ENHRY and CDR2 SYGVKD come from the germline V gene. The CDR3 sequence is 14 residues long. The CDR3 DNA reads TGTGCCATCAGTGGTGACAGGGACGGGCAGCCCCAGCATTTT. Encoded protein: CAISGDRDGQPQHF.

V usage is TRBV20-1 and J usage is TRBJ1-4; maybe TRBD1 (6 bases). Trimming shortened V by 3 bases and J by 17 bases, and 13 bases separated the two germline ends. Germline values: CDR1 DFQATT, CDR2 SNEGSKA (reference sequence). The CDR3 contains 10 residues. The CDR3 DNA sequence: TGCAGTGCTAGCCGGGACACGCACTTTTTT. Its protein is CSASRDTHFF.